Reported below is one TCR beta chain. Its target is not known. This specimen includes other DNA sequences encoding the same CDR3. Profiled with immunoSEQ multiplex PCR; TCRdb holds only in-frame clones, not every one. This sample has 85,000 to 130,000 clones, with about 90% found just once. The CDR3 is 13 residues long. Germline V lookup: CDR1 SGDLS, CDR2 YYNGEE. With 0 bases removed from V and 4 bases from J, the gap between germline ends came to 5 bases. This record comes from a study of graft-versus-host responses after intestinal transplantation. Study as a whole: Transplant recipients had multivisceral, liver-intestinal, or isolated intestinal grafts. The study, taken as a whole, reports: Investigators detected GvH clones in recipient marrow, with some emerging earlier in ileum or blood.

This receptor was obtained from a human donor who received an intestinal transplant. This sample comprised unstimulated CD4+ T cells sorted from spleen or lymph node cells, obtained before intestinal transplant. The chain joins TRBV9 to TRBJ2-1; D is uncertain. Here the CDR3 DNA reads TGTGCCAGCAGCGTAGGTCGGTACAATGAGCAGTTCTTC. Residues: CASSVGRYNEQFF.